The entry below describes one TCR beta chain. The data were taken from a study of blood T cell repertoires in COVID-19. Sequencing was performed with immunoSEQ multiplex PCR; in TCRdb, only in-frame clones are kept and a portion is missing. The sample lists 150,000 or so clones, around 91% occurring once. The source material was peripheral blood. This sequence was found in a man younger than 30 with COVID-19, enrolled during active disease.

The CDR3 bases are TGTGCCAGCAGTTTCGGGGGTTATGAAAAACTGTTTTTT. Amino acids: CASSFGGYEKLFF. This chain joins TRBV12-3 or TRBV12-4 and TRBJ1-4, with a possible D match to TRBD1 (5 bases). The ends were cut back, 3 bases at V and 6 bases at J, with 8 bases in the middle. The CDR3 consists of 13 residues.